This T cell receptor (beta chain) comes out of a study of T cell responses to AZD1222 COVID-19 vaccine. Study outcomes and limitations: The breadth and depth of Spike-specific TCRs increased once two AZD1222 doses had been given. Nearly half of spike-specific TCRs reportedly target unmutated variant regions.

The CDR3 is made up of 15 amino acids. Germline lookup yields CDR1 LNHDA and CDR2 SQIVND (reference sequence). The J segment lost 2 bases and the V segment lost 5 bases, leaving 7 bases of the junction unmatched. Data came from immunoSEQ multiplex PCR; TCRdb stores just in-frame clones and leaves some out. The sample includes approximately 61,000 clones, around 81% of them seen just once. To note about this clone: No antigen is known for it.

The chain carries TRBV19 and TRBJ2-7; TRBD1 matches 9 bases. The specimen was peripheral blood, collected 28 days after the second AZD1222 dose. The receptor was isolated from an adult who received the AZD1222 COVID-19 vaccine. This CDR3 is CASSSTGTGTYEQYF. CDR3 DNA sequence: TGTGCCAGTAGTTCCACCGGGACAGGGACCTACGAGCAGTACTTC.